The 20 T cell receptor beta chains reported below all come from one sample, sequenced in a study of identical twins. From the 5' RACE reads, TCRdb called clonotypes with MiXCR, one entry per CDR3 protein. The data contain 250,000 to 350,000 distinct CDR3 sequences, 8% to 9% of them seen just once; the ten biggest clones take up around 2.1%. A further study also used this sample, focusing on yellow fever vaccine responses in identical twins.

The sequenced sample was memory (CD45RO+) T cells sorted from blood. These receptors originate from a woman aged 18-29 years in good health.

The rearrangement links TRBV9 to TRBJ2-6; D is unclear. The CDR3 runs 15 residues. Trimming removed 4 bases from V and 4 bases from J, with 12 bases in between. The V gene's germline CDR1 is SGDLS and CDR2 YYNGEE. The CDR3 here is CASSSLQGGANVLTF. The CDR3 DNA is TGTGCCAGCAGCTCCCTTCAAGGAGGGGCCAACGTCCTGACTTTC.

This clonotype was observed at least ten times. V gene TRBV7-9 combines with J gene TRBJ2-4; D not resolved. The ends were cut back, 0 bases at V and 0 bases at J, with 6 bases in the middle. Germline V gives CDR1 SEHNR, CDR2 FQNEAQ (reference sequence). The CDR3 is 15 amino acids. The CDR3 region is CASSLAEVAKNIQYF. CDR3 DNA sequence: TGTGCCAGCAGCTTAGCGGAAGTAGCCAAAAACATTCAGTACTTC. Full variable domain (remainder filled in from reference TRBV7-9 and TRBJ2-4): DTGVSQNPRHKITKRGQNVTFRCDPISEHNRLYWYRQTLGQGPEFLTYFQNEAQLEKSRLLSDRFSAERPKGSFSTLEIQRTEQGDSAMYLCASSLAEVAKNIQYFGAGTRLSVL.

The chain couples TRBV3-1 to TRBJ2-1; 11 bases fit TRBD2. This CDR3 region has 19 residues. Germline V gives CDR1 LGHDT, CDR2 YNNKEL (reference sequence). This CDR3 is CTCCPSLAGGRPLNNEQFF. Written as DNA, the CDR3 is TGTACCTGCTGCCCATCGTTAGCGGGGGGGCGTCCCTTAAACAATGAGCAGTTCTTC.

Many counts were recorded for this clonotype. The gene calls are TRBV10-3 and TRBJ1-2; D is ambiguous. The CDR3 length is 12 residues. In germline, CDR1 is ENHRY, CDR2 SYGVKD. The V end was cut by 2 bases, the J end by 7 bases, with 8 bases between. The CDR3 here is CAISEPRAGYTF. Written as DNA, the CDR3 is TGTGCCATCAGTGAGCCCCGGGCTGGCTACACCTTC.

This chain connects TRBV24-1 to TRBJ1-5; no clear D. Germline CDR1 KGHDR, CDR2 SFDVKD. The CDR3 totals 13 residues. Deletions cut 4 bases from V and 5 bases from J, with 8 bases between. CDR3 residues: CATSDLYDQPQHF. The DNA of the CDR3 is TGTGCCACCAGTGACCTATACGATCAGCCCCAGCATTTT.

This chain joins TRBV25-1 and TRBJ2-2; maybe TRBD1 (5 bases). CDR1 MGHDK and CDR2 SYGVNS come from the germline V gene. The CDR3 runs to 14 residues. V was cut by 6 bases and J by 1 base, with 9 bases left in between. The chain's CDR3 is CASSRQQNTGELFF. As DNA, the CDR3 is TGTGCCAGCAGCAGACAGCAGAACACCGGGGAGCTGTTTTTT.

This clonotype appeared many times. The V and J genes are TRBV6-6 and TRBJ2-1; D gene ambiguous. V dropped 6 bases and J dropped 5 bases, with 11 bases sitting between them. The germline CDR1 and CDR2 sequences are MNHNY and SVGAGI (reference sequence). CDR3 size: 13 residues. The CDR3 nucleotides are TGTGCCAGCAGGCCGACAATAGACAATGAGCAGTTCTTC. Translation: CASRPTIDNEQFF.

Concerning this clonotype: A read error may explain this, as a much larger clone is one base away. The chain has TRBV10-3 and TRBJ2-3; D is possibly TRBD1 or TRBD2 (7 bases each). CDR3 length: 15 amino acids. V gave up 7 bases and J gave up 4 bases, with 18 bases separating them. Germline V gene lookup returns CDR1 ENHRY and CDR2 SYGVKD. CDR3 sequence (DNA): TGTGCCATCATAGGACGCAGGGGGGGCGCAGATACGCAGTATTTT. This gives the protein CAIIGRRGGADTQYF.

This sequence joins TRBV11-2 and TRBJ2-1, with a weak D call TRBD2 (5 bases). CDR1 is SGHAT, CDR2 FQNNGV, per germline. This CDR3 has 15 amino acids. Trimming left V 0 bases short and J 6 bases short, with 12 bases between. CDR3 region: CASSLERAGVNEQFF. The CDR3 region has the DNA TGTGCCAGCAGCTTAGAAAGGGCGGGTGTCAATGAGCAGTTCTTC.

This clonotype was counted at least ten times. This chain links TRBV7-2 with TRBJ2-1; D call uncertain. Germline V gene data show CDR1 as SGHTA and CDR2 as FQGNSA. V lost 5 bases, J lost 6 bases, and 8 bases lay in between. The CDR3 is 12 residues long. Here the CDR3 DNA reads TGTGCCAGCAGCAGTAGGTCCAATGAGCAGTTCTTC. It specifies CASSSRSNEQFF.

The chain employs TRBV7-3 and TRBJ2-2; D gene uncertain. V was trimmed by 4 bases and J by 6 bases, leaving 9 bases between them. CDR1 and CDR2 (germline): SGHTA, FQGTGA. CDR3 length: 13 amino acids. The CDR3 loop is CASSSITPGELFF. The CDR3 region has the DNA TGTGCCAGCAGCTCAATTACGCCCGGGGAGCTGTTTTTT.

This clonotype showed up just a few times. The chain links TRBV4-2 to TRBJ2-5; D not certain. The CDR3 sequence is 15 residues long. V was cut by 0 bases and J by 5 bases, with 13 bases left in between. Germline CDR1 and CDR2: LGHNA and YNFKEQ. CDR3 sequence reads: CASSQERQPGETQYF. CDR3 coding DNA: TGTGCCAGCAGCCAAGAAAGGCAGCCCGGGGAGACCCAGTACTTC.

There are a few counts of this clonotype. This chain connects TRBV14 to TRBJ2-5; 13 positions agree with TRBD2. CDR1 and CDR2 from the germline V gene are SGHDN and FVKESK. The V and J ends lost 4 bases and 7 bases, in that order; junction bases with no gene match: 3. The CDR3 is 14 amino acids. In DNA form, the CDR3 reads TGTGCCAGCAGCCCACTAGCGGGAGGGGTGACCCAGTACTTC. Translation: CASSPLAGGVTQYF.

The chain couples TRBV18 to TRBJ2-7; no reliable D call. This CDR3 comprises 13 residues. V was trimmed by 1 base and J by 3 bases, leaving 7 bases between them. In germline, CDR1 is KGHSH, CDR2 LQKENI. The CDR3 DNA sequence: TGTGCCAGCTCACCACAGGAGCTCTACGAGCAGTACTTC. Encoded protein: CASSPQELYEQYF.

This clonotype was seen a handful of times. This chain connects TRBV5-5 to TRBJ2-7; 8 bases align to TRBD2. The CDR3 extends over 15 amino acids. Per germline, CDR1 SGHKS and CDR2 YYEKEE (reference sequence). V lost 4 bases and J lost 4; bases outside the gene matches: 10. The chain's CDR3 is CASSAGTSYSYEQYV. CDR3 bases: TGTGCCAGCAGCGCCGGGACTAGTTACTCGTACGAGCAGTACGTC.

Only a few counts were recorded for this clonotype. The chain recombines TRBV28 with TRBJ2-2; 8 bases fit TRBD1. J gave up 4 bases and V 6 bases, and 10 bases lay outside the gene matches. This CDR3 has 16 residues. Germline CDR1 and CDR2: MDHEN and SYDVKM. CDR3 DNA sequence: TGTGCCAGCAGCCCCTGGACAGGGACGGGCACCGGGGAGCTGTTTTTT. Encoded protein: CASSPWTGTGTGELFF.

The rearrangement joins TRBV7-7 to TRBJ2-1; the D gene is possibly TRBD2 (6 bases). This CDR3 spans 15 amino acids. Trimming left V 2 bases short and J 5 bases short, with 13 bases between. The V gene's germline CDR1 is SSHAT and CDR2 FNYEAQ (reference sequence). The CDR3 coding sequence is TGTGCCAGCAGCTTATGGGCGGGGCCGAACAATGAGCAGTTCTTC. As protein: CASSLWAGPNNEQFF.

This chain links TRBV11-1 with TRBJ1-3; no definite D call. Trimming shortened V by 3 bases and J by 3 bases, and 0 bases separated the two germline ends. The germline V gene has CDR1 SGHAT and CDR2 FQDESV (reference sequence). The CDR3 is 11 amino acids. The CDR3 DNA reads as TGTGCCAGCAGCTTTGGAAACACCATATATTTT. Its translation is CASSFGNTIYF. Using reference TRBV11-1 and TRBJ1-3 for the parts outside the CDR3, the full variable domain is EAEVAQSPRYKITEKSQAVAFWCDPISGHATLYWYRQILGQGPELLVQFQDESVVDDSQLPKDRFSAERLKGVDSTLKIQPAELGDSAMYLCASSFGNTIYFGEGSWLTVV.

The table lists this clonotype with a few counts. The chain carries TRBV4-2 and TRBJ1-6; D gene unclear. Germline CDR1 is LGHNA and CDR2 is YNFKEQ. The V and J ends lost 0 bases and 0 bases respectively, with 6 bases between them. The CDR3 has 16 amino acids. CDR3 nucleotide sequence: TGTGCCAGCAGCCAAGAGATGAGCTCCTATAATTCACCCCTCCACTTT. Translation: CASSQEMSSYNSPLHF.

In DNA, the CDR3 is TGCAGCGGAAGGGGGGGTGGACAGGGCAATGAGCAGTTCTTC. It is translated as CSGRGGGQGNEQFF. The V and J genes are TRBV29-1 and TRBJ2-1, with D possibly TRBD1 on 8 matching bases. V was trimmed by 7 bases and J by 6 bases, leaving 19 bases between them. There are 14 residues in the CDR3. Germline V gene data show CDR1 as SQVTM and CDR2 as ANQGSEA.